This T cell receptor (beta chain) was sequenced during a study of cytomegalovirus exposure and HLA in healthy donors. This clone was counted a few times. Its antigen is unidentified. Donors were drawn from the approximately 120-subject validation cohort, separate from the approximately 680-subject first cohort. Regarding the study as a whole: The investigators catalogued some 160 TCR beta chains as cytomegalovirus-associated. Some public TCRs appeared in many individuals, while most sequences were rare.

The ends were cut back, 4 bases at V and 8 bases at J, with 17 bases in the middle. This CDR3 spans 15 amino acids. The germline V gene has CDR1 ENHRY and CDR2 SYGVKD. The data were produced by immunoSEQ multiplex PCR, yet TCRdb's version contains in-frame clones alone and is incomplete. The repertoire has 120,000 to 150,000 clones, approximately 86% of them found once; the top ten carry 3.5% to 5%. The specimen sequenced was PBMCs. The chain is built from TRBV10-3 and TRBJ2-2; the D gene is possibly TRBD2 (5 bases). This clonotype originated in a man aged 18 to 29 in good health and CMV-seropositive. The CDR3 bases are TGTGCCATCAGTGGTCCCAAGACTACTGGGGGGGAGCTGTTTTTT. Translating it yields CAISGPKTTGGELFF.